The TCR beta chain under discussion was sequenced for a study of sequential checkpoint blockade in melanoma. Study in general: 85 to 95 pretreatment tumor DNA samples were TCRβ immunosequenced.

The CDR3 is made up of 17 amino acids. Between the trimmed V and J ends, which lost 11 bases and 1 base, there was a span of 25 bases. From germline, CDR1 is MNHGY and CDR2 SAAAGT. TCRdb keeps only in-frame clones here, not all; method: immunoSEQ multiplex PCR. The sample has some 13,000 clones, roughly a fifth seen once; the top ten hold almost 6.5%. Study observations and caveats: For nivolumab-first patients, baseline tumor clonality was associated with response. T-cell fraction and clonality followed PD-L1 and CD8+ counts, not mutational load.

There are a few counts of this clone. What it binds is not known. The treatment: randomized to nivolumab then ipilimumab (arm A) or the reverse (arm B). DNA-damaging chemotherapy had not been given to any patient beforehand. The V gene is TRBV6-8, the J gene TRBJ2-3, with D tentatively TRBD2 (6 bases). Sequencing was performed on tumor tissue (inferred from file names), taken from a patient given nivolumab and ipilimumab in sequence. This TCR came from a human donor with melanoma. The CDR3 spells CAGGYFGTQRGTDTQYF. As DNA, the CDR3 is TGTGCCGGAGGGTATTTTGGGACCCAACGGGGCACAGATACGCAGTATTTT.